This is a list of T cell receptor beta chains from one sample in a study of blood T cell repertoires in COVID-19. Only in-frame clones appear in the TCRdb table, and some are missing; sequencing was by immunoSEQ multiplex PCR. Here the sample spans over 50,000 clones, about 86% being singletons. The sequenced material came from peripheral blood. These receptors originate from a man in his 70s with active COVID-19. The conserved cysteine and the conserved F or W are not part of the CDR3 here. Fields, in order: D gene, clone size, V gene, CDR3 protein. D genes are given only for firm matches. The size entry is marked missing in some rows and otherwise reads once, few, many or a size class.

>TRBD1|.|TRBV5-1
ASSLRTGGDGELF
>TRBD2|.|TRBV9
ASSARTSGDTQY
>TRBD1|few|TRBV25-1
ASSDSGQGVYEQY
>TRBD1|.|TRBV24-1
ATSEPGQGAGEQY
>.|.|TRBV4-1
ASSQGGLDTEAF
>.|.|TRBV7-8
ASSLVVRGETQY
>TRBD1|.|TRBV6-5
ATTDRGVSGNTIY
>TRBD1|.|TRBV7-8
ASSKDRGSYNEQF
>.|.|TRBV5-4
ASSLSAGGISTDTQY
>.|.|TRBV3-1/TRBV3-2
ASSLGSGVGEQY
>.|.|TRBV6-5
ASSYYGGMNTEAF
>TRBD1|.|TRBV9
ASSPRTGSGEKLF
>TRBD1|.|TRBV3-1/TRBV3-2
ASSRSRGPTDTQY
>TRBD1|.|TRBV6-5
ASNRQGGLNTEAF
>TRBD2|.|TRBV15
ATSSGFPGLAGETQY
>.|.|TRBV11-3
ASSLLSGTNTEAF
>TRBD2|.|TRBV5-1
ASSRPFSGGTPDTQY
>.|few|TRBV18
ASSLGVAGANVLT
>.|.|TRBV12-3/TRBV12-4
ASSKSGAVEAF
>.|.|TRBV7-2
ASSSPSRAYEQY
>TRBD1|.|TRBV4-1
ASSGYRGTEAF
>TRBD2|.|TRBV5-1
ASSLVPSGETQY
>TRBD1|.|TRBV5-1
ASSSATGDYGYT
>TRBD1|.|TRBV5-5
ASRSRQGALMNTEAF
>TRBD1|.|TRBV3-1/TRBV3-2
ASSQATGTGSVNQPQH
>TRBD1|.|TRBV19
ASSIQRTGSDEAF
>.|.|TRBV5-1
ASSLDRAYGYT
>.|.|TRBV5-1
ASSFVAQGASGANVLT
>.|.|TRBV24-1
ATSMSGSHASNTGELF
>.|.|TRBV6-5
ASSYSGGARTEAF
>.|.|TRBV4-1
ASSQVLTEQYNEQF
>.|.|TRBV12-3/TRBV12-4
ASSLKGPGEAF
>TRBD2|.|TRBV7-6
ASSLEGRGGPPETQY
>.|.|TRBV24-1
ATSDSGSPNTGELF
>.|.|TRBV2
ASSESLSSYNSPLH
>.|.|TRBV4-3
ASSQVPRLPGEAF
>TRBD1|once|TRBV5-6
ASSQTGDQPQH
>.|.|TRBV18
ASSPDSTEAF
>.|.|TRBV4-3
ASSQEVGVYTGELF
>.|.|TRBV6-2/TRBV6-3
ASSGGIYNEQF
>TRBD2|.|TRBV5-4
ATALAGASSYEQY
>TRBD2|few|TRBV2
ASREGAGETGELF
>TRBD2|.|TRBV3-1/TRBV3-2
ASSQASHAGGPETQY
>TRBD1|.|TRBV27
ASGQGAFKAF
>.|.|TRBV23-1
ASSPRSGGYSNQPQH
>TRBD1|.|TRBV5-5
ASSRALGGMNTEAF
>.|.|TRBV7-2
ASSSYGNTEAF
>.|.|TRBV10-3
AISEFPPAGQPNYGYT
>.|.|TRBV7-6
ASSSNPGETQY
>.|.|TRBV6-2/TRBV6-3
ASSPRTGELF
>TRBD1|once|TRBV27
ASSRTGAIGNQPQH
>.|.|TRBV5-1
ASSPGDYGAGNTIY
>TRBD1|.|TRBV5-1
ASSVQGTGGNEQY
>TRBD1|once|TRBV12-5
ASGLAPPGQGFTEAF